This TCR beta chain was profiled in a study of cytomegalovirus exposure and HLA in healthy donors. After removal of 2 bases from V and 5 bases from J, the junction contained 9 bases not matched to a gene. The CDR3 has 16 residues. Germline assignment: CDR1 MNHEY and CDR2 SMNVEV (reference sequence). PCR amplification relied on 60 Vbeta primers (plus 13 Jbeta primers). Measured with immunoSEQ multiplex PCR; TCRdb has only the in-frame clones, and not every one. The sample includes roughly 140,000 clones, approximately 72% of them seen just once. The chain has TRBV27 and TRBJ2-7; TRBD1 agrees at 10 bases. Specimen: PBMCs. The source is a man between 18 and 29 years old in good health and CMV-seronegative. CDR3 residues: CASSLGDRGFPNEQYF. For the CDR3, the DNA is TGTGCCAGCAGTTTAGGGGACAGGGGTTTCCCTAACGAGCAGTACTTC.